Listed below are T cell receptor beta chains from one sample, sequenced in a study of PD-L1 blockade in urothelial cancer. Libraries were prepared by immunoSEQ multiplex PCR; TCRdb keeps only in-frame clonotypes and omits some of them. Of around 40,000 clones listed, approximately 89% are singletons. The specimen comprised PBMCs, sampled around atezolizumab (anti-PD-L1) treatment. All receptors come from a woman aged 55-70 years with urothelial cancer. The CDR3 runs from the conserved cysteine through the conserved F or W. Each record gives: J gene, V gene, D gene, clone size, CDR3 protein, CDR3 DNA. The D gene is left open where the match is weak. Rows may omit the clone size; those that give it use once, few, many or a size class.

TRBJ2-7 | TRBV14 | TRBD2 | NA | CASSPAGSGRFPYEQYF | TGTGCCAGCAGCCCCGCCGGAAGCGGGAGATTCCCCTACGAGCAGTACTTC
TRBJ1-2 | TRBV5-6 | NA | NA | CASSFSGRGLSVYGYTF | TGTGCCAGCAGCTTCTCCGGGAGAGGACTTTCGGTCTATGGCTACACCTTC
TRBJ2-2 | TRBV10-3 | NA | NA | CAISGVGATTTGELFF | TGTGCCATCAGTGGGGTGGGGGCGACGACCACCGGGGAGCTGTTTTTT
TRBJ2-7 | TRBV15 | NA | NA | CATSRARTAQYF | TGTGCCACCAGCAGAGCTAGGACTGCGCAGTACTTC
TRBJ2-2 | TRBV4-3 | TRBD2 | NA | CASSQGLTNTGELFF | TGCGCCAGCAGCCAGGGACTAACGAACACCGGGGAGCTGTTTTTT
TRBJ1-5 | TRBV27 | TRBD1 | few | CATHRSGTGRNQPQHF | TGTGCCACCCACCGTTCCGGGACAGGGCGCAATCAGCCCCAGCATTTT
TRBJ2-5 | TRBV27 | NA | NA | CASSLAAGHDILQETQYF | TGTGCCAGCAGTTTGGCGGCAGGGCACGACATTTTACAAGAGACCCAGTACTTC
TRBJ2-7 | TRBV29-1 | TRBD2 | NA | CSVEGREGSYEQYF | TGCAGCGTTGAAGGGCGGGAGGGCTCCTACGAGCAGTACTTC
TRBJ2-7 | TRBV6-5 | NA | NA | CASSSTVLSYEQYF | TGTGCCAGCAGTTCGACAGTCCTCTCCTACGAGCAGTACTTC
TRBJ2-2 | TRBV7-2 | TRBD2 | NA | CASSSRLAQSRELFF | TGTGCCAGCAGCTCTAGACTAGCACAGTCCCGGGAGCTGTTTTTT
TRBJ1-1 | TRBV6-1 | NA | NA | CASSVQLNTEAFF | TGTGCCAGCAGTGTACAGTTGAACACTGAAGCTTTCTTT
TRBJ2-2 | TRBV7-9 | TRBD2 | NA | CASSSPAGGNTGELFF | TGTGCCAGCAGTTCCCCAGCGGGAGGGAACACCGGGGAGCTGTTTTTT
TRBJ1-1 | TRBV5-8 | NA | NA | CASSFSTLNTEAFF | TGTGCCAGCAGCTTTTCTACCTTGAACACTGAAGCTTTCTTT
TRBJ2-1 | TRBV7-8 | TRBD2 | NA | CASSSRTSVYNEQFF | TGTGCCAGCAGTTCCCGGACTAGCGTCTACAATGAGCAGTTCTTC
TRBJ2-1 | TRBV15 | TRBD2 | NA | CATSRSGRVKVEQFF | TGTGCCACCAGCCGGAGCGGGAGGGTAAAGGTTGAGCAGTTCTTC
TRBJ1-5 | TRBV7-2 | NA | NA | CASSFSPSEPQHF | TGTGCCAGCTCTTTCTCCCCCAGTGAGCCCCAGCATTTT
TRBJ1-2 | TRBV6-6 | NA | once | CASRLAGDPLYGYTF | TGTGCCAGCAGGCTAGCGGGGGACCCCCTCTATGGCTACACCTTC
TRBJ2-2 | TRBV5-1 | TRBD1 | NA | CASRPGQNLNTGELFF | TGCGCCAGCAGGCCGGGACAGAACCTGAACACCGGGGAGCTGTTTTTT
TRBJ1-1 | TRBV7-3 | TRBD1 | NA | CASSNRGRGEAFF | TGTGCCAGCAGCAATCGCGGCAGGGGGGAAGCTTTCTTT
TRBJ2-2 | TRBV27 | NA | NA | CASTYRSSVSGELFF | TGTGCCAGCACCTACCGCTCGTCCGTTTCCGGGGAGCTGTTTTTT
TRBJ2-7 | TRBV2 | NA | NA | CASSEAISEEGDEQYF | TGTGCCAGCAGTGAAGCGATATCCGAAGAGGGCGACGAGCAGTACTTC
TRBJ2-1 | TRBV4-1 | TRBD2 | NA | CASSQDLGGGPYNEQFF | TGCGCCAGCAGCCAAGACCTTGGGGGAGGGCCTTACAATGAGCAGTTCTTC
TRBJ1-1 | TRBV11-2 | TRBD1 | NA | CASSRQGNTEAFF | TGTGCCAGCAGTCGACAGGGGAACACTGAAGCTTTCTTT
TRBJ1-3 | TRBV6-1 | NA | NA | CASSEDRGLTASRSGNTIYF | TGTGCCAGCAGTGAGGATCGCGGATTAACCGCCTCCCGTTCTGGAAACACCATATATTTT
TRBJ2-2 | TRBV2 | NA | NA | CASSERGTGELFF | TGTGCCAGCAGTGAACGGGGAACCGGGGAGCTGTTTTTT
TRBJ2-2 | TRBV4-1 | TRBD1 | few | CASSHSNRGNTGELFF | TGCGCCAGCAGCCACAGTAACAGGGGGAACACCGGGGAGCTGTTTTTT
TRBJ2-7 | TRBV5-1 | TRBD1 | NA | CASSSQGAIYEQYF | TGCGCCAGCAGCAGTCAGGGGGCGATCTACGAGCAGTACTTC
TRBJ1-2 | TRBV7-2 | NA | NA | CASSLSGTFGYTF | TGTGCCAGCAGCTTATCCGGGACTTTTGGCTACACCTTC
TRBJ2-5 | TRBV27 | TRBD2 | NA | CASSQLTSGGGRETQYF | TGTGCCAGCAGCCAATTGACTAGCGGGGGGGGGAGAGAGACCCAGTACTTC
TRBJ1-1 | TRBV7-9 | TRBD1 | few | CASSPRQGEITEAFF | TGTGCCAGCAGCCCCCGACAGGGGGAGATCACTGAAGCTTTCTTT
TRBJ2-1 | TRBV5-1 | NA | NA | CASSFLRQVDNEQFF | TGCGCCAGCAGCTTTCTTCGCCAGGTTGACAATGAGCAGTTCTTC
TRBJ2-1 | TRBV7-9 | NA | NA | CASSLRGSDSYNEQFF | TGTGCCAGCAGCTTAAGAGGGAGCGACTCCTACAATGAGCAGTTCTTC
TRBJ2-1 | TRBV7-6 | TRBD1 | NA | CASNDRGSYNEQFF | TGTGCCAGCAACGACAGGGGCTCCTACAATGAGCAGTTCTTC
TRBJ1-2 | TRBV7-3 | TRBD1 | few | CASSLATGSRIYGYTF | TGTGCCAGCAGCTTAGCGACAGGGAGTAGGATCTATGGCTACACCTTC
TRBJ2-7 | TRBV27 | NA | NA | CASSSAGSYEQYF | TGTGCCAGCAGTTCAGCGGGTTCCTACGAGCAGTACTTC
TRBJ1-2 | TRBV6-5 | TRBD1 | NA | CASSPTGDGYTF | TGTGCCAGCAGTCCGACAGGGGATGGCTACACCTTC
TRBJ2-1 | TRBV25-1 | TRBD2 | NA | CASSESAAGVYNEQFF | TGTGCCAGCAGTGAATCGGCGGCGGGAGTCTACAATGAGCAGTTCTTC
TRBJ2-6 | TRBV28 | NA | NA | CASSAPGGGWYSGANVLTF | TGTGCCAGCAGTGCGCCTGGGGGGGGCTGGTACTCTGGGGCCAACGTCCTGACTTTC
TRBJ1-2 | TRBV27 | TRBD1 | NA | CASSRFPRLSTLIGPSGGYGYTF | TGTGCCAGCAGTCGATTTCCCCGCTTAAGCACCCTAATTGGTCCGTCAGGGGGCTATGGCTACACCTTC
TRBJ2-1 | TRBV9 | TRBD1 | NA | CASSVRGQGGYNEQFF | TGTGCCAGCAGCGTCCGGGGACAGGGGGGATACAATGAGCAGTTCTTC
TRBJ2-7 | TRBV29-1 | NA | once | CSVAAGSYEQYF | TGCAGCGTTGCGGCGGGGTCCTACGAGCAGTACTTC
TRBJ2-2 | TRBV2 | TRBD2 | once | CAGALATSGSVGTGELFF | TGTGCCGGAGCTCTAGCGACTAGCGGGAGTGTGGGCACCGGGGAGCTGTTTTTT
TRBJ1-1 | TRBV19 | NA | NA | CASSILEGAAGTEAFF | TGTGCCAGTAGTATACTCGAAGGGGCGGCAGGCACTGAAGCTTTCTTT
TRBJ2-7 | TRBV29-1 | TRBD1 | NA | CSVETGQGSYEQYF | TGCAGCGTTGAAACGGGACAGGGCTCCTACGAGCAGTACTTC
TRBJ2-1 | TRBV19 | NA | NA | CASSTHSSYNEQFF | TGTGCCAGTAGTACCCACAGCTCCTACAATGAGCAGTTCTTC
TRBJ2-2 | TRBV15 | TRBD2 | NA | CATSILTFGGRAHFLDTGELFF | TGTGCCACCAGCATACTGACTTTTGGTGGGAGGGCCCACTTCCTCGACACCGGGGAGCTGTTTTTT
TRBJ2-7 | TRBV11-2 | TRBD2 | NA | CASGAGGTYEQYF | TGTGCCAGCGGCGCGGGGGGGACCTACGAGCAGTACTTC
TRBJ2-3 | TRBV7-9 | TRBD1 | medium-sized | CASSFDGTGGAVQYF | TGTGCCAGCAGCTTCGACGGGACAGGGGGAGCGGTGCAGTATTTT
TRBJ1-1 | TRBV19 | TRBD1 | NA | CASSNKQGLGMNTEAFF | TGTGCCAGTAGTAACAAACAGGGGCTAGGAATGAACACTGAAGCTTTCTTT
TRBJ2-3 | TRBV29-1 | NA | NA | CSAVPRRTSTDTQYF | TGCAGCGCAGTACCCAGGCGAACGTCCACAGATACGCAGTATTTT